Below, one TCR beta chain is given with its context. This clonotype was counted only a few times. The antigen it recognizes is unknown. No base-level quality is on record; no much larger clone is a single base apart. Graves' hyperthyroidism was defined as stable when no progression to ophthalmopathy occurred over 18 months of follow-up. Hyperthyroidism patients were newly diagnosed, with disease duration under 2 months, and aged 18 to 65 years. Patients with uncontrolled infections, other autoimmune diseases, pregnancy or lactation were excluded. Diagnoses relied on clinical symptoms, serum thyroxine and TRAb, thyroid ultrasound and orbital computed tomography. PBMCs were isolated from 10 ml of fresh peripheral blood by Ficoll-Paque density gradient centrifugation. Total RNA was extracted with Trizol reagent, and quality was checked on an Agilent 2100 Bioanalyzer. Amplification of TCR beta CDR3 regions was carried out from RNA transcripts. For the first round of RT-PCR on the TCR CDR3, the HTBI primer set was used together with the Qiagen OneStep RT-PCR kit. The libraries were constructed in a second round of multiplex PCR and then size-selected and purified. Sequencing of the libraries was done on an Illumina HiSeq2000 using paired-end 100 bp reads. On the authors' methods: SOAPnuke was used to process the raw data, with reads discarded if the reads contained adapters or uncalled bases, had a mean Phred below 15, or lacked an exact constant-primer or identifier match. COPE v1.2.5 was used to merge high-quality paired reads, and clonotypes were defined as unique nucleotide sequences. MiTCR v1.1 was used to align the clonotypes against IMGT TRBV, TRBD and TRBJ reference segments. Analysis was restricted to V-J combinations with a frequency above 0.0001, which covered about 99% of repertoires. The TCS score was defined as the ratio of F50 (clonal expansion) to E x V (chaos), calculated using BLOSUM62-based TCRdist between CDR3 peptides within each V-J. Welch's t-statistics and random forest reduced roughly 540 V-J features to fewer than 15, which were used in a naive Bayes classifier (R e1071). TCRdb reanalyzed the raw reads on its own, using fastp at Q25 for trimming and MiXCR for clone calling, and kept in-frame beta chains. Rows matching on CDR3 protein sequence are summarized as one entry with the most common DNA and genes. These V and J calls derive from TCRdb rather than the authors' analysis. Within this sample are about 590,000 distinct CDR3 sequences, with approximately 14% of them counted one time only. Together, the top ten hold roughly 7.3% of the sample.

The germline V gene yields SNHLY for CDR1 and FYNNEI for CDR2. CDR3 length: 14 amino acids, cysteine to phenylalanine. Left in the record is the CDR3 DNA by itself, 42 bases read in frame from the first base. The junction carries 9 bases between V and J, which are trimmed by 6 bases and 0 bases respectively. This entry is derived from a study of T cells in Graves' hyperthyroidism and ophthalmopathy (dated by TCRdb to about 2019). Describing the broader study: Peripheral blood samples were taken at initial diagnosis, before any treatment was given. TCR V-J signatures able to tell the groups apart were searched for in a discovery cohort of approximately 95 patients, of whom approximately 40 had Graves' ophthalmopathy and around 57 had stable Graves' hyperthyroidism. Whether ophthalmopathy could be predicted prospectively was tested in an independent validation cohort made up of approximately 19 hyperthyroidism patients plus 17 patients who later progressed to ophthalmopathy. The approximately 100 discovery patients were divided at random into training and test sets in a 7:3 ratio. In addition, the study compared T-cell repertoires in thyroid tissue and in blood from roughly six Graves' hyperthyroidism patients. After blood sampling, hyperthyroidism patients were treated with methimazole at a starting dose of 30 mg daily, and ophthalmopathy patients were treated with high-dose intravenous methylprednisolone. The paper describes TCR Vbeta CDR3 sequencing of 120 to 150 peripheral blood samples, made up of about 40 ophthalmopathy patients, around 78 hyperthyroidism patients and 17 progressor patients. Overall study results and their limits: Sample size was not statistically predetermined, and blinding of investigators to group allocation was not performed. In validation, progression to ophthalmopathy was predicted by the model with around 70% sensitivity and just over 72% specificity, a median of 6.5 months before onset. Most expanded thyroid clonotypes (frequency above 0.001) were also detected in blood, suggesting blood repertoires may reflect thyroid immune responses. A model built on a 13 V-J signature distinguished ophthalmopathy from stable hyperthyroidism, reaching around 90% sensitivity and under 84% specificity in cross-validation and 80%/75% in testing.

The V and J segments used are TRBV2 and TRBJ2-1, with the D segment identity uncertain. This TCR came from a woman aged 25 to 39 with Graves' hyperthyroidism. The sequencing sample was made of blood. CDR3 reads: CASRDPNSYNEQFF. The bases read TGTGCCAGCAGGGATCCTAACTCCTACAATGAGCAGTTCTTC.